This T cell receptor beta chain was obtained from a study of blood T cell repertoires in COVID-19. Whole-study context: Before being deemed recovered, Cohort 3 donors had two negative PCRs, clearance, or symptom resolution. The origin of the acute and convalescent COVID-19 samples was the United States, Italy and Spain.

Enrolled through a virtual design, the participants were between roughly 18 and 100 years of age and came from 24 US areas. This CDR3 comprises 14 residues. Germline V gene sequence: CDR1 MGHDK, CDR2 SYGVNS. V lost 4 bases and J lost 5, with 12 bases in between. How the authors handled the data: How many nucleated cells were present was estimated from reference gene primer amplification. The protocol was immunoSEQ multiplex PCR, while the TCRdb copy is restricted to in-frame clones and leaves out a portion. The DNA was the basis for D and trimming; V, J and clone size are from that table. This sample has some 190,000 clones; roughly nine tenths occur once, and the top ten carry approximately 25%.

The J gene is TRBJ1-5, the V gene TRBV25-1, with D possibly TRBD1 on 6 matching bases. Sequenced material: PBMCs or T cells enriched from blood (not recorded which). The receptor comes from a woman aged 40 to 49 in a cohort exposed to, infected with or recovered from COVID-19 (not recorded which). CDR3: CASSADRKDQPQHF. CDR3 sequence (DNA): TGTGCCAGCAGTGCCGACAGGAAGGATCAGCCCCAGCATTTT.